The rows below give T cell receptor beta chains drawn from one sample of a study of graft-versus-host responses after intestinal transplantation. The antigens these receptors bind are not known. The assay was immunoSEQ multiplex PCR, and TCRdb's table has in-frame clones only and misses some. The table has 75,000 to 100,000 clones, roughly 80% seen once. The specimen comprised unstimulated CD8+ T cells sorted from spleen or lymph node cells, sampled before intestinal transplant. These receptor sequences come from a human donor who received an intestinal transplant. The CDR3 runs from the conserved cysteine through the conserved F or W. Fields, in order: D gene, V gene, J gene, clone size, CDR3 DNA, CDR3 protein. A D gene is named only where the DNA matches it firmly. Some rows have no size entry. The others give once, few or many, or a class for an expanded clone.

d_gene: NA; v_gene: TRBV6-1; j_gene: TRBJ2-3; abundance: NA; CDR3nt: TGTGCCAGCGGCAGGTTGCGGTCCACAGATACGCAGTATTTT; CDR3aa: CASGRLRSTDTQYF
d_gene: NA; v_gene: TRBV30; j_gene: TRBJ2-3; abundance: NA; CDR3nt: TGTGCCTGGAGTGTCGGGGCTTCCTTGGATACGCAGTATTTT; CDR3aa: CAWSVGASLDTQYF
d_gene: NA; v_gene: TRBV1; j_gene: TRBJ2-7; abundance: NA; CDR3nt: TGCACCAGCAGCCAAGCTTTGGGGGGAGAGAACGAGCAGTACTTC; CDR3aa: CTSSQALGGENEQYF
d_gene: TRBD2; v_gene: TRBV30; j_gene: TRBJ2-5; abundance: NA; CDR3nt: TGTGCCTGGCGTGTACACTCGGGCGGGGGGGAGACCCAGTACTTC; CDR3aa: CAWRVHSGGGETQYF
d_gene: NA; v_gene: TRBV9; j_gene: TRBJ2-1; abundance: NA; CDR3nt: TGTGCCAGCAGCGTAGGAGGGGTCGACAATGAGCAGTTCTTC; CDR3aa: CASSVGGVDNEQFF
d_gene: NA; v_gene: TRBV29-1; j_gene: TRBJ1-1; abundance: NA; CDR3nt: TGCAGCGTCCTAAAGGTTCGGGTTTTGGCTGAAGCTTTCTTT; CDR3aa: CSVLKVRVLAEAFF
d_gene: TRBD1; v_gene: TRBV6-4; j_gene: TRBJ1-6; abundance: once; CDR3nt: TGTGCCAGCAGTGAGTTGGGACAGGGGAGTTCACCCCTCCACTTT; CDR3aa: CASSELGQGSSPLHF
d_gene: TRBD1; v_gene: TRBV7-9; j_gene: TRBJ2-5; abundance: NA; CDR3nt: TGTGCCAGCAGCTTTCCGAAACAGGGGATGAAGACCCAGTACTTC; CDR3aa: CASSFPKQGMKTQYF
d_gene: TRBD2; v_gene: TRBV13; j_gene: TRBJ2-3; abundance: NA; CDR3nt: TGTGCCAGCAGTCCAAGCGGGAGGGCCACAGATACGCAGTATTTT; CDR3aa: CASSPSGRATDTQYF
d_gene: TRBD2; v_gene: TRBV9; j_gene: TRBJ2-3; abundance: NA; CDR3nt: TGTGCCAGCAGCGCCGGACTAGCGGACACAGATACGCAGTATTTT; CDR3aa: CASSAGLADTDTQYF
d_gene: TRBD1; v_gene: TRBV6-5; j_gene: TRBJ2-7; abundance: NA; CDR3nt: TGTGCCAGCAGCCCCGGGACAGTCTACGAGCAGTACTTC; CDR3aa: CASSPGTVYEQYF
d_gene: TRBD1; v_gene: TRBV6-5; j_gene: TRBJ1-5; abundance: NA; CDR3nt: TGTGCCAGCAGTCAGGGGGTTTATAGCAATCAGCCCCAGCATTTT; CDR3aa: CASSQGVYSNQPQHF
d_gene: NA; v_gene: TRBV21-1; j_gene: TRBJ2-3; abundance: NA; CDR3nt: TGTGCCAGCAGGCTAAGGAGGGCAGATACGCAGTATTTT; CDR3aa: CASRLRRADTQYF
d_gene: TRBD1; v_gene: TRBV19; j_gene: TRBJ1-1; abundance: NA; CDR3nt: TGTGCCAGTGTCAGGGGGCGCACTGAAGCTTTCTTT; CDR3aa: CASVRGRTEAFF
d_gene: NA; v_gene: TRBV6-5; j_gene: TRBJ2-5; abundance: NA; CDR3nt: TGTGCCAGCAGAGACCTCTCGGAGACCCAGTACTTC; CDR3aa: CASRDLSETQYF
d_gene: NA; v_gene: TRBV4-1; j_gene: TRBJ2-2; abundance: NA; CDR3nt: TGCGCCAGCAGCCAAGTGTGGGGCAGGGAAGCCGGGGAGCTGTTTTTT; CDR3aa: CASSQVWGREAGELFF
d_gene: TRBD2; v_gene: TRBV9; j_gene: TRBJ2-5; abundance: few; CDR3nt: TGTGCCAGCAGCGTAGATCCTAGCGGGGGGCCTGGGTCGGAGACCCAGTACTTC; CDR3aa: CASSVDPSGGPGSETQYF
d_gene: NA; v_gene: TRBV7-9; j_gene: TRBJ2-1; abundance: NA; CDR3nt: TGTGCCAGCAGCTTAGGGCTCATTGAGCAGTTCTTC; CDR3aa: CASSLGLIEQFF
d_gene: NA; v_gene: TRBV7-5; j_gene: TRBJ2-3; abundance: NA; CDR3nt: TGTGTCAGAAGCTTCTTGGGCACAGATACGCAGTATTTT; CDR3aa: CVRSFLGTDTQYF
d_gene: NA; v_gene: TRBV9; j_gene: TRBJ2-3; abundance: NA; CDR3nt: TGTGCCAGCAGCTCCTCGGGCACAGATACGCAGTATTTT; CDR3aa: CASSSSGTDTQYF
d_gene: NA; v_gene: TRBV2; j_gene: TRBJ2-1; abundance: NA; CDR3nt: TGTGCCAGCAGTGGGGGGGACTCCTACAATGAGCAGTTCTTC; CDR3aa: CASSGGDSYNEQFF
d_gene: TRBD2; v_gene: TRBV4-2; j_gene: TRBJ2-5; abundance: NA; CDR3nt: TGTGCCAGCAGCGGGGCTAGCGGGATTTGGGAGACCCAGTACTTC; CDR3aa: CASSGASGIWETQYF
d_gene: NA; v_gene: TRBV7-9; j_gene: TRBJ2-1; abundance: NA; CDR3nt: TGTGCCAGCAGCCTTATTTTGGGCAATGAGCAGTTCTTC; CDR3aa: CASSLILGNEQFF
d_gene: NA; v_gene: TRBV7-9; j_gene: TRBJ1-1; abundance: NA; CDR3nt: TGTGCCAGCAGCTCCCTGACGATGTATGCTTTCTTT; CDR3aa: CASSSLTMYAFF
d_gene: NA; v_gene: TRBV5-1; j_gene: TRBJ1-1; abundance: few; CDR3nt: TGCGCCAGCAGCTTGGTTACAGGGTGGGTGGGGATGACTGAAGCTTTCTTT; CDR3aa: CASSLVTGWVGMTEAFF
d_gene: NA; v_gene: TRBV15; j_gene: TRBJ2-4; abundance: NA; CDR3nt: TGTGCCACCAGCAGAGGCCGACAGAGCCGGAACATTCAGTACTTC; CDR3aa: CATSRGRQSRNIQYF
d_gene: NA; v_gene: TRBV10-3; j_gene: TRBJ1-2; abundance: NA; CDR3nt: TGTGCCATCAGTGAACGGGGCGTAAAGAACTATGGCTACACCTTC; CDR3aa: CAISERGVKNYGYTF
d_gene: NA; v_gene: TRBV28; j_gene: TRBJ1-1; abundance: NA; CDR3nt: TGTGCCAGCAGTTCTTCCTTGGGGGACGGAGCTTTCTTT; CDR3aa: CASSSSLGDGAFF
d_gene: NA; v_gene: TRBV30; j_gene: TRBJ2-4; abundance: once; CDR3nt: TGTGCCTGGAGTCCAGGCGGACTGCTAGCCAAAAACATTCAGTACTTC; CDR3aa: CAWSPGGLLAKNIQYF
d_gene: NA; v_gene: TRBV5-1; j_gene: TRBJ2-5; abundance: NA; CDR3nt: TGCGCCAGCAGCCCGTTCGGGGAGACCCAGTACTTC; CDR3aa: CASSPFGETQYF
d_gene: NA; v_gene: TRBV11-2; j_gene: TRBJ2-6; abundance: few; CDR3nt: TGTGCCAGCAACCTCAGGGTACCGATCGGGGCCAACGTCCTGACTTTC; CDR3aa: CASNLRVPIGANVLTF
d_gene: NA; v_gene: TRBV6-5; j_gene: TRBJ2-7; abundance: NA; CDR3nt: TGTGCCAGCAGTTACCCAAGTAGCGGAGACCACGAGCAGTACTTC; CDR3aa: CASSYPSSGDHEQYF
d_gene: NA; v_gene: TRBV27; j_gene: TRBJ1-5; abundance: NA; CDR3nt: TGTGCCAGCAGTCTACAGGGTGGCAATCAGCCCCAGCATTTT; CDR3aa: CASSLQGGNQPQHF
d_gene: NA; v_gene: TRBV14; j_gene: TRBJ2-7; abundance: NA; CDR3nt: TGTGCCAGCAGCCAAGTCGGGACCTACGAGCAGTACTTC; CDR3aa: CASSQVGTYEQYF
d_gene: NA; v_gene: TRBV30; j_gene: TRBJ2-2; abundance: NA; CDR3nt: TGTGCCAGGCGTGTCTACGCGAACACCGGGGAGCTGTTTTTT; CDR3aa: CARRVYANTGELFF
d_gene: NA; v_gene: TRBV11-2; j_gene: TRBJ2-3; abundance: NA; CDR3nt: TGTGCCAGCAGCCCAATTGACCGTAGCACAGATACGCAGTATTTT; CDR3aa: CASSPIDRSTDTQYF
d_gene: NA; v_gene: TRBV11-2; j_gene: TRBJ1-1; abundance: NA; CDR3nt: TGTGCCAGCAGCTTCAGACCACTGAACACTGAAGCTTTCTTT; CDR3aa: CASSFRPLNTEAFF
d_gene: TRBD2; v_gene: TRBV27; j_gene: TRBJ2-2; abundance: few; CDR3nt: TGTGCCAGCAGCTCCATAGCGGGGGGGTTCACCGGGGAGCTGTTTTTT; CDR3aa: CASSSIAGGFTGELFF
d_gene: TRBD1; v_gene: TRBV15; j_gene: TRBJ1-3; abundance: NA; CDR3nt: TGTGCCACCAGCGGGACAGGCACTGGAAACACCATATATTTT; CDR3aa: CATSGTGTGNTIYF
d_gene: NA; v_gene: TRBV5-5; j_gene: TRBJ2-2; abundance: NA; CDR3nt: TGTGCCAGCAGCTTGGTAGGGGCGGCCACCGGGGAGCTGTTTTTT; CDR3aa: CASSLVGAATGELFF
d_gene: NA; v_gene: TRBV5-6; j_gene: TRBJ2-3; abundance: NA; CDR3nt: TGTGCCAGCAGCCCCATGGGATTCGATACGCAGTATTTT; CDR3aa: CASSPMGFDTQYF
d_gene: TRBD1; v_gene: TRBV5-6; j_gene: TRBJ1-4; abundance: NA; CDR3nt: TGTGCCAGCAGCTTGGCCGGGGGGACAGGGGAGGAAAAACTGTTTTTT; CDR3aa: CASSLAGGTGEEKLFF
d_gene: NA; v_gene: TRBV19; j_gene: TRBJ2-7; abundance: few; CDR3nt: TGTGCCAGTAGCAATTCCATTATACAGGGAGTCTACGAGCAGTACTTC; CDR3aa: CASSNSIIQGVYEQYF
d_gene: NA; v_gene: TRBV5-1; j_gene: TRBJ2-2; abundance: NA; CDR3nt: TGCGCCAGCAGCTTGGCTCTAGGGGCCACCGGGGAGCTGTTTTTT; CDR3aa: CASSLALGATGELFF
d_gene: NA; v_gene: TRBV28; j_gene: TRBJ1-6; abundance: NA; CDR3nt: TGTGCCAGCAGCCCACCCTTTGTCAAGCCGCGTTCACCCCTCCACTTT; CDR3aa: CASSPPFVKPRSPLHF
d_gene: NA; v_gene: TRBV7-3; j_gene: TRBJ2-3; abundance: NA; CDR3nt: TGTGCCAGCAGCTTAGCCCCGACAGATACGCAGTATTTT; CDR3aa: CASSLAPTDTQYF
d_gene: TRBD2; v_gene: TRBV5-4; j_gene: TRBJ2-1; abundance: NA; CDR3nt: TGTGCCAGCAGCCCCCGGGACTATTACAATGAGCAGTTCTTC; CDR3aa: CASSPRDYYNEQFF
d_gene: TRBD2; v_gene: TRBV10-2; j_gene: TRBJ2-7; abundance: NA; CDR3nt: TGCGCCAGCAGTCGGTCGGCTAGCGGCTCCTACGAGCAGTACTTC; CDR3aa: CASSRSASGSYEQYF
d_gene: NA; v_gene: TRBV4-1; j_gene: TRBJ2-5; abundance: NA; CDR3nt: TGCGCCAGCAGCCCGTTTGCTTGGACCGCCAAATACCAAGAGACCCAGTACTTC; CDR3aa: CASSPFAWTAKYQETQYF
d_gene: NA; v_gene: TRBV6-1; j_gene: TRBJ1-5; abundance: NA; CDR3nt: TGTGCCATGTCAGGCAATCAGCCCCAGCATTTT; CDR3aa: CAMSGNQPQHF
d_gene: TRBD2; v_gene: TRBV5-1; j_gene: TRBJ2-1; abundance: NA; CDR3nt: TGCGCCAGCAGCTTGGGGCCTAGCGGGTACAATGAGCAGTTCTTC; CDR3aa: CASSLGPSGYNEQFF
d_gene: NA; v_gene: TRBV9; j_gene: TRBJ1-2; abundance: NA; CDR3nt: TGTGCCAGCAGCCTGGACAGAATAAACCCTAACTATGGCTACACCTTC; CDR3aa: CASSLDRINPNYGYTF
d_gene: TRBD2; v_gene: TRBV12-5; j_gene: TRBJ2-5; abundance: NA; CDR3nt: TGTGCTAGTGGTACTAGCGGGGGAGGCCAAGAGACCCAGTACTTC; CDR3aa: CASGTSGGGQETQYF